The 12 T cell receptor beta chains reported below all come from one sample, sequenced in a study of cytomegalovirus exposure and HLA in healthy donors. In the PCR, 60 Vbeta and 13 Jbeta primers were used. The table came from immunoSEQ multiplex PCR; TCRdb's copy has only in-frame clones and leaves some out. The repertoire holds under 200,000 clones, approximately 83% seen once, with roughly 10% in the top ten. Sequenced sample: PBMCs. Every receptor here comes from a man aged 18 to 29 in good health and CMV-seropositive.

The chain recombines TRBV6-1 with TRBJ1-2; D is possibly TRBD1 (5 bases). Deletions cut 0 bases from V and 8 bases from J, with 19 bases between. CDR3 length equals 16 residues. Germline V gene sequence: CDR1 MNHNS, CDR2 SASEGT. The chain's CDR3 is CASSEAVRANLGGYTF. In DNA, the CDR3 is TGTGCCAGCAGTGAAGCAGTCAGGGCTAACCTGGGCGGCTACACCTTC.

V usage is TRBV30 and J usage is TRBJ2-3; TRBD2 aligns across 8 bases. Germline V gene lookup returns CDR1 GTSNPN and CDR2 SVGIG (reference sequence). J lost 2 bases, V lost 3 bases, and 7 bases had no gene match. The CDR3 has 15 amino acids. The CDR3 protein is CAWRGSGTATDTQYF. CDR3 nucleotides: TGTGCCTGGAGGGGTAGCGGGACCGCCACAGATACGCAGTATTTT.

The chain uses TRBV5-1 and TRBJ2-7, with D uncertain. This CDR3 is built from 16 residues. CDR1 is SGHRS, CDR2 YFSETQ, per germline. The ends were cut back, 0 bases at V and 0 bases at J, with 13 bases in the middle. The CDR3 spells CASSLGHSRSSYEQYF. In DNA, the CDR3 is TGCGCCAGCAGCTTGGGCCATTCAAGGAGCTCCTACGAGCAGTACTTC.

The J gene is TRBJ1-2, the V gene TRBV2, with unresolved D. Germline assignment: CDR1 SNHLY and CDR2 FYNNEI. V shed 7 bases and J shed 7 bases, with 19 bases lying between them. CDR3 length: 14 residues. The CDR3 spells CASIATAASGGYTF. The CDR3 region has the DNA TGTGCCAGCATCGCGACCGCGGCCAGCGGTGGCTACACCTTC.

CDR3 region: CASIPLRGGADYGYTF. The DNA of the CDR3 is TGTGCCAGCATTCCCTTAAGGGGGGGCGCGGACTATGGCTACACCTTC. The V call is TRBV7-9, the J call TRBJ1-2, with D possibly being TRBD1 (6 bases). The germline V gene encodes CDR1 SEHNR and CDR2 FQNEAQ (reference sequence). The CDR3 covers 16 residues. Trimming took off 7 bases at V and 3 bases at J, with 21 bases between the two ends.

This clone was recorded only once. J is TRBJ2-1 and V is TRBV5-1; a weak D match, TRBD2 (5 bases). Germline values: CDR1 SGHRS, CDR2 YFSETQ. V was pared by 4 bases and J by 4 bases, with 24 bases between. The CDR3 covers 18 residues. The CDR3 loop is CASSPGSGPISGYNEQFF. The CDR3 nucleotides read TGCGCCAGCAGCCCTGGCTCTGGGCCAATTTCGGGGTACAATGAGCAGTTCTTC. Supplemented by reference TRBV5-1 and TRBJ2-1, the full variable domain reads KAGVTQTPRYLIKTRGQQVTLSCSPISGHRSVSWYQQTPGQGLQFLFEYFSETQRNKGNFPGRFSGRQFSNSRSEMNVSTLELGDSALYLCASSPGSGPISGYNEQFFGPGTRLTVL.

The genes are TRBV25-1 and TRBJ1-2; D remains unclear. Germline CDR1 and CDR2: MGHDK and SYGVNS. The CDR3 contains 13 residues. Between the trimmed V and J ends, which lost 3 bases and 2 bases, there was a span of 7 bases. The CDR3 bases are TGTGCCAGCAGTGACAGGATAAACTATGGCTACACCTTC. Its translation is CASSDRINYGYTF.

The V call is TRBV7-9, the J call TRBJ2-7; TRBD2 is a possible D gene (6 bases). Germline V gene data show CDR1 as SEHNR and CDR2 as FQNEAQ (reference sequence). Trimming cost V 5 bases and J 5 bases, with 19 bases left between them. This CDR3 has 15 amino acids. Written as DNA, the CDR3 is TGTGCCAGCAGCCCTGACACACCGGGACTGGACGAGCAGTACTTC. Protein product: CASSPDTPGLDEQYF.

The chain links TRBV13 to TRBJ2-4; no reliable D call. The CDR3 is 14 amino acids. Trimming cost V 3 bases and J 1 base, with 7 bases left between them. The germline V gene has CDR1 PRHDT and CDR2 FYEKMQ (reference sequence). CDR3 loop: CASSFSMAKNIQYF. The CDR3 coding sequence is TGTGCCAGCAGCTTTTCCATGGCCAAAAACATTCAGTACTTC.

J is TRBJ2-3 and V is TRBV5-4; possibly TRBD1 for D (5 bases). Trimming cost V 1 base and J 2 bases, with 11 bases left between them. The V gene's germline CDR1 is SGHNT and CDR2 YYREEE (reference sequence). The CDR3 has 15 amino acids. The CDR3 spells CASSLPGMITDTQYF. The CDR3 nucleotides are TGTGCCAGCAGCTTGCCAGGGATGATCACAGATACGCAGTATTTT.

Only a few counts were recorded for this clone. V gene TRBV19 combines with J gene TRBJ1-2, with unresolved D. The ends were cut back, 3 bases at V and 4 bases at J, with 15 bases in the middle. The CDR3 is 15 amino acids. Germline V lookup: CDR1 LNHDA, CDR2 SQIVND (reference sequence). DNA of the CDR3: TGTGCCAGTAGTATGACTCTAATTCTCCCCTATGGCTACACCTTC. Protein: CASSMTLILPYGYTF.

The chain has TRBV19 and TRBJ2-3; a possible D gene is TRBD2 (6 bases). In germline, CDR1 is LNHDA, CDR2 SQIVND (reference sequence). Trimming pared 7 bases from V and 3 bases from J, leaving 14 bases between. The CDR3 spans 14 residues. CDR3: CASKEGVPTDTQYF. The CDR3 region has the DNA TGTGCCAGTAAGGAGGGAGTCCCTACAGATACGCAGTATTTT. Full variable domain (outside the CDR3, taken from reference TRBV19 and TRBJ2-3): DGGITQSPKYLFRKEGQNVTLSCEQNLNHDAMYWYRQDPGQGLRLIYYSQIVNDFQKGDIAEGYSVSREKKESFPLTVTSAQKNPTAFYLCASKEGVPTDTQYFGPGTRLTVL.